This TCR beta chain appears in the sequencing data of a study of blood T cell repertoires in COVID-19. Study-wide context: Acute and convalescent COVID-19 specimens originated in the United States, Italy and Spain. Sources were T cells, B-cell-depleted T cells, or PBMCs; the material itself was cDNA or gDNA.

V dropped 8 bases and J dropped 1; count of bases not matched to a gene: 14. Germline values: CDR1 MRHNA, CDR2 SNTAGT. The CDR3 extends over 17 amino acids. Profiling relied on immunoSEQ multiplex PCR, and the TCRdb table lists in-frame clones only, not all of them. The sample has some 270,000 clones; roughly 90% are singletons. Recruited during active infection, patients (from Seattle) were subsequently followed longitudinally. The genes are TRBV6-4 and TRBJ1-5; the match to TRBD1 covers 7 bases. The sequence derives from a woman aged 60-70 years with COVID-19, enrolled during active disease. Sequencing was carried out using peripheral blood. The CDR3 DNA follows: TGTGCCAGCCACAGGGGAACGGAGGGGACGAGCAATCAGCCCCAGCATTTT. Encoded protein: CASHRGTEGTSNQPQHF.